This T cell receptor (beta chain) was obtained from a study of blood T cell repertoires in COVID-19 (dated by TCRdb to the early 2020s). Describing the broader study: Collaborator samples came from the United States, Italy and Spain and covered acute and convalescent phases of COVID-19. The material from the prospective study consisted of cDNA or gDNA derived from T cells, B-cell-depleted T cells, or PBMCs. Deeply sampled blood TCRbeta repertoires from subjects exposed to, actively infected with, or recovered from COVID-19 were included in the dataset. The repertoires were made available in a free public database intended to serve as a resource for research on the immune response to SARS-CoV-2. The samples were drawn from the first 160 participants of the ongoing ImmuneRACE study and from 950 to 1,500 subjects provided by 6 global collaborators. Nearly every sample came with metadata listing a de-identified subject ID, COVID-19 status, age in years and sex. Where available, HLA class I and class II types were taken from metadata supplied by the sample provider and were not determined by assay-based typing. Points the paper makes about the study in general: The amount of clinical and demographic metadata varied by source and participant and was provided uncurated.

The immunoSEQ Assay, a bias-controlled multiplex PCR, was used to amplify TCRbeta CDR3 regions from genomic DNA. The original methods were these. Within the assay, amplification of reference gene primers was used to estimate how many nucleated cells each sample contained. Sequence reads were collapsed and filtered to measure the absolute abundance of every unique TCRbeta CDR3 rearrangement. Productive Simpson clonality was computed per sample as the square root of Simpson's diversity index over productive rearrangements. This is the immuneACCESS table as TCRdb keeps it, with only in-frame sequences that have V and J called. A part of the clones is gone; compared with another copy, unresolved V genes explain less than half, and the rest is unexplained. V, J and clone size were drawn from that table, and D and trimming were deduced from the DNA. Within this sample are 95,000 to 150,000 clones, with approximately 90% of them counted one time only. The top ten constitute 2.1% of the sample.

The CDR3 runs 15 amino acids, cysteine and phenylalanine included. This entry keeps only the CDR3 DNA: 45 bases, framed from base 1. Trimming takes 2 bases from V and 1 base from J, and the germline ends sit 10 bases apart. The CDR1 and CDR2 encoded by the germline V gene are SGHDT and YYEEEE. Notes on this clone: Its antigen remains undetermined. One base away there is no much larger clone; base qualities are not given. Other nucleotide sequences from this sample produce the same CDR3.

One collaborating source in Seattle enrolled patients during active infection and followed them longitudinally through the course of disease. The collaborating institutions used their own protocols to collect whole blood in K2EDTA tubes. For TCRbeta analysis, collaborators shipped samples in one of three forms: frozen whole blood, isolated PBMCs, or DNA extracted from either of those sample types. This TCR came from a man aged 50 to 60 with COVID-19, enrolled during active disease. The receptor chain draws on TRBV5-6 and TRBJ1-5, with no D gene named confidently. The sample was peripheral blood. For the CDR3, the sequence is CASSLAGGSNQPQHF. Read as DNA, the sequence is TGTGCCAGCAGCTTAGCGGGTGGAAGCAATCAGCCCCAGCATTTT.